The next 31 T cell receptor beta chains were all read from a single sample in a study of T cells in Graves' hyperthyroidism and ophthalmopathy. RNA transcripts provided the source from which TCR beta CDR3 regions were amplified. The HTBI set primed first-round TCR CDR3 RT-PCR. TCRdb re-called the multiplex PCR reads with MiXCR, one entry per CDR3 protein. The table lists a few hundred thousand distinct CDR3 sequences, around 15% of them singletons. Sequenced: blood. The receptors were gathered from a middle-aged woman with Graves' ophthalmopathy.

The V gene is TRBV9, the J gene TRBJ2-3; D assignment may be TRBD1 or TRBD2 (6 bases each). The ends were cut back, 0 bases at V and 2 bases at J, with 16 bases in the middle. The CDR3 loop spans 17 amino acids. Germline V gene sequence: CDR1 SGDLS, CDR2 YYNGEE. CDR3 sequence reads: CASSVAGRGPTTDTQYF. CDR3 nucleotide sequence: TGTGCCAGCAGCGTAGCTGGCCGGGGGCCAACCACAGATACGCAGTATTTT. Combining the CDR3 with reference TRBV9 and TRBJ2-3 gives the whole variable domain DSGVTQTPKHLITATGQRVTLRCSPRSGDLSVYWYQQSLDQGLQFLIQYYNGEERAKGNILERFSAQQFPDLHSELNLSSLELGDSALYFCASSVAGRGPTTDTQYFGPGTRLTVL.

This clonotype has a handful of counts. The V call is TRBV20-1, the J call TRBJ1-2, with D maybe TRBD1 (6 bases). CDR1 is DFQATT, CDR2 SNEGSKA, per germline (reference sequence). This CDR3 spans 11 amino acids. The CDR3 bases are TGCGCGGGAGGGGGGAGCTATGGCTACACCTTC. Translating it yields CAGGGSYGYTF.

As to this clonotype: A much larger clone lies one base from this, so it may be a read error. The chain links TRBV5-1 to TRBJ2-3; 8 bases map to TRBD1. Germline-derived CDR1 and CDR2 are SGHRS and YFSETQ. The CDR3 contains 17 residues. The CDR3 here is CANSTPTGADRTDTQYF. DNA of the CDR3: TGCGCCAACAGCACCCCGACAGGGGCGGATAGGACAGATACGCAGTATTTT. Using reference TRBV5-1 and TRBJ2-3 for the parts outside the CDR3, the full variable domain is KAGVTQTPRYLIKTRGQQVTLSCSPISGHRSVSWYQQTPGQGLQFLFEYFSETQRNKGNFPGRFSGRQFSNSRSEMNVSTLELGDSALYLCANSTPTGADRTDTQYFGPGTRLTVL.

Note on this clonotype: The junction departs from the called germline gene at one end, perhaps through a read error. V gene TRBV6-2 or TRBV6-3 combines with J gene TRBJ2-7, with 7 bases fitting TRBD1. The CDR3 is made up of 15 amino acids. Germline-derived CDR1 and CDR2 are MNHEY and SVGEGT. CDR3 residues: CASSYTGQSSYKQYF. In DNA, the CDR3 is TGTGCCAGCAGTTACACGGGACAGAGCTCCTACAAGCAGTACTTC.

This clonotype was counted ten times or more. The V call is TRBV20-1, the J call TRBJ2-7; 12 bases map to TRBD2. Germline V CDR1 and CDR2: DFQATT, SNEGSKA (reference sequence). Trimming cost V 3 bases and J 0 bases; bases outside gene matches: 6. The CDR3 covers 16 residues. Here the CDR3 DNA reads TGCAGTGCTAGCTCTAGCGGGAGGGCGAGCTCCTACGAGCAGTACTTC. Translating gives CSASSSGRASSYEQYF.

There are many counts of this clonotype. The chain recombines TRBV9 with TRBJ1-1; D remains ambiguous. Germline V CDR1 and CDR2: SGDLS, YYNGEE. The ends were cut back, 0 bases at V and 3 bases at J, with 9 bases in the middle. The CDR3 consists of 14 residues. The CDR3 spells CASSVGSGYTEAFF. CDR3 coding DNA: TGTGCCAGCAGCGTAGGGTCGGGGTACACTGAAGCTTTCTTT.

This clonotype has ten or more counts. The rearrangement joins TRBV6-1 to TRBJ1-5, with D unresolved. The CDR3 is 14 residues long. Germline lookup yields CDR1 MNHNS and CDR2 SASEGT. Trimming removed 2 bases from V and 4 bases from J, with 9 bases in between. In nucleotides, the CDR3 is TGTGCCAGCAGTGAAAGCACAGAGAATCAGCCCCAGCATTTT. This sequence encodes CASSESTENQPQHF.

Ten or more counts support this clonotype. The chain employs TRBV20-1 and TRBJ2-7; TRBD1 is a possible D gene (6 bases). From germline, CDR1 is DFQATT and CDR2 SNEGSKA (reference sequence). The V end lost 5 bases, the J end lost 0 bases, and 11 bases lay between the germline ends. CDR3 length equals 13 residues. The CDR3 reads CSASTGSSYEQYF. The CDR3 nucleotides read TGCAGTGCTTCTACAGGGTCCTCCTACGAGCAGTACTTC.

This clonotype was counted only a few times. This chain links TRBV5-1 with TRBJ2-2; 8 bases agree with TRBD1. The CDR3 has 14 amino acids. Germline assignment: CDR1 SGHRS and CDR2 YFSETQ. Trimming at V came to 4 bases and at J to 8 bases, leaving 7 bases not matched to a gene. CDR3 protein: CASSGPGQAGELFF. In DNA, the CDR3 is TGCGCCAGCAGCGGACCGGGACAGGCGGGGGAGCTGTTTTTT.

The rearrangement links TRBV20-1 to TRBJ1-1; a weak D match, TRBD1 (5 bases). The CDR3 length is 14 residues. V gave up 8 bases and J gave up 1 base, with 17 bases separating them. Germline V gene lookup returns CDR1 DFQATT and CDR2 SNEGSKA (reference sequence). CDR3 loop: CSSGRGSKNTEAFF. CDR3 sequence (DNA): TGCAGTTCGGGCCGGGGGTCGAAGAACACTGAAGCTTTCTTT.

The table lists this clonotype with many counts. The V gene is TRBV18, the J gene TRBJ1-4, with 7 bases identical to TRBD1. Germline CDR1 and CDR2: KGHSH and LQKENI. The CDR3 has 16 amino acids. V gave up 6 bases and J gave up 2 bases; unmatched junction bases: 9. CDR3 amino acids: CASSPRTGRTNEKLFF. For the CDR3, the DNA is TGTGCCAGCTCGCCTCGGACAGGCCGGACTAATGAAAAACTGTTTTTT. Drawing the rest from reference TRBV18 and TRBJ1-4, the complete variable domain is NAGVMQNPRHLVRRRGQEARLRCSPMKGHSHVYWYRQLPEEGLKFMVYLQKENIIDESGMPKERFSAEFPKEGPSILRIQQVVRGDSAAYFCASSPRTGRTNEKLFFGSGTQLSVL.

The J gene is TRBJ2-1, the V gene TRBV7-9, with unresolved D. Trimming left V 11 bases short and J 7 bases short, with 21 bases between. This CDR3 region has 14 residues. Germline loops: CDR1 SEHNR, CDR2 FQNEAQ (reference sequence). The CDR3 DNA reads TGTGCCTCCAAGGACGGTCCTTCTTATAATGAGCAGTTCTTC. Its protein product is CASKDGPSYNEQFF.

This clonotype was observed many times. The rearrangement joins TRBV6-1 to TRBJ2-7; TRBD1 aligns across 7 bases. The CDR3 sequence is 13 residues long. After removal of 6 bases from V and 2 bases from J, the junction contained 4 bases not matched to a gene. Germline V lookup: CDR1 MNHNS, CDR2 SASEGT. The CDR3 coding sequence is TGTGCCAGCAGAGACAGGGCCACCTACGAGCAGTACTTC. Encoded protein: CASRDRATYEQYF.

V usage is TRBV29-1 and J usage is TRBJ2-3, with 10 bases lining up with TRBD2. Unmatched junction bases numbered 10, after V lost 4 bases and J lost 6 bases. The CDR3 runs 15 residues. The germline V gene encodes CDR1 SQVTM and CDR2 ANQGSEA. CDR3 DNA sequence: TGCAGCGTTGGAGAGGAAGCGGGGGGGCTCGATACGCAGTATTTT. This codes for CSVGEEAGGLDTQYF.

This clonotype has at least ten counts. The genes are TRBV7-3 and TRBJ2-1, with D perhaps matching TRBD1 or TRBD2 (5 bases each). CDR1 SGHTA and CDR2 FQGTGA come from the germline V gene. V lost 4 bases and J 5 bases, leaving 18 bases between the germline ends. The CDR3 extends over 16 amino acids. This chain's CDR3 is CASSSGPGTPNNEQFF. The DNA of the CDR3 is TGTGCCAGCAGCTCCGGACCCGGGACCCCCAACAATGAGCAGTTCTTC.

A single count supports this clonotype. This sequence may be a read error, since a much larger clone differs from it by one base. The genes are TRBV12-3 or TRBV12-4 and TRBJ2-1, with 7 nucleotides matching TRBD2. After removal of 4 bases from V and 3 bases from J, the junction contained 12 bases not matched to a gene. This CDR3 comprises 17 residues. Here the CDR3 reads CASSSVGLVGVYNEQFF. The CDR3 nucleotides are TGTGCCAGCAGTTCCGTCGGACTAGTGGGAGTCTACAATGAGCAGTTCTTC.

This clonotype was detected many times. The J gene is TRBJ2-3, the V gene TRBV30; D possibly corresponds to TRBD1 (5 bases). The CDR3 spans 13 residues. Trimming took off 5 bases at V and 0 bases at J, with 9 bases between the two ends. Germline CDR1 and CDR2: GTSNPN and SVGIG (reference sequence). The CDR3 reads CAWETASTDTQYF. The DNA of the CDR3 is TGTGCCTGGGAGACAGCTAGCACAGATACGCAGTATTTT. Complete variable domain (other parts from reference TRBV30 and TRBJ2-3): SQTIHQWPATLVQPVGSPLSLECTVEGTSNPNLYWYRQAAGRGLQLLFYSVGIGQISSEVPQNLSASRPQDRQFILSSKKLLLSDSGFYLCAWETASTDTQYFGPGTRLTVL.

The chain uses TRBV20-1 and TRBJ2-1; 8 positions match TRBD2. Germline CDR1 is DFQATT and CDR2 is SNEGSKA (reference sequence). The V gene end was trimmed by 3 bases and the J gene end by 4 bases; junction bases not matched to a gene: 5. The CDR3 covers 14 residues. The CDR3 sequence is CSASPLADYNEQFF. CDR3 bases: TGCAGTGCTAGCCCACTAGCGGATTACAATGAGCAGTTCTTC.

This chain uses TRBV12-3 or TRBV12-4 with TRBJ2-5, with 7 bases lining up with TRBD1. The CDR3 runs to 15 residues. J gave up 0 bases and V 5 bases, and 6 bases lay outside the gene matches. CDR3 sequence: CASSTRDSHQETQYF. CDR3 DNA: TGTGCCAGCAGTACCCGGGACAGTCACCAAGAGACCCAGTACTTC.

The V gene is TRBV27, the J gene TRBJ2-7; D unclear. This CDR3 has 13 residues. V was pared by 1 base and J by 1 base, with 5 bases between. Looked up from germline, CDR1 is MNHEY and CDR2 is SMNVEV (reference sequence). Here the CDR3 DNA reads TGTGCCAGCAGTTTATTTCCGTCCTACGAGCAGTACTTC. Amino acids: CASSLFPSYEQYF.

This clonotype was recorded a few times. The chain is built from TRBV30 and TRBJ1-1; 8 nucleotides agree with TRBD1. CDR3 length equals 12 residues. Trimming at V came to 0 bases and at J to 12 bases, leaving 6 bases not matched to a gene. The germline CDR1 and CDR2 sequences are GTSNPN and SVGIG (reference sequence). The CDR3 DNA follows: TGTGCCTGGAGTGTTGGCAGGGGGCGACCTTTCTTT. Translated: CAWSVGRGRPFF.

This clonotype showed up just a few times. V gene TRBV10-3 combines with J gene TRBJ2-1; no firm D call. Trimming took off 5 bases at V and 4 bases at J, with 15 bases between the two ends. This CDR3 has 15 amino acids. Germline values: CDR1 ENHRY, CDR2 SYGVKD. CDR3 amino acids: CAISMTGNPYNEQFF. The CDR3 DNA sequence: TGTGCCATCAGTATGACTGGTAACCCTTACAATGAGCAGTTCTTC.

This clonotype was detected ten times or more. The genes are TRBV10-2 and TRBJ1-2; D may be TRBD1 (6 bases). The V end lost 1 base, the J end lost 7 bases, and 10 bases lay between the germline ends. The CDR3 is made up of 13 amino acids. Germline V gene lookup returns CDR1 WSHSY and CDR2 SAAADI. CDR3 sequence: CASSELQGSGYTF. The CDR3 nucleotides are TGCGCCAGCAGTGAGTTACAGGGATCTGGCTACACCTTC.

This clonotype has at least ten counts. The genes are TRBV7-2 and TRBJ2-1; D not certain. Looked up from germline, CDR1 is SGHTA and CDR2 is FQGNSA. Trimming removed 5 bases at V and 6 bases at J, with 11 bases between. The CDR3 has 13 amino acids. CDR3 region: CASSLGRPNEQFF. DNA of the CDR3: TGTGCCAGCAGCCTCGGACGGCCCAATGAGCAGTTCTTC.

Only a few counts were recorded for this clonotype. The chain carries TRBV7-2 and TRBJ2-1; weak D call: TRBD2 (6 bases). Germline-derived CDR1 and CDR2 are SGHTA and FQGNSA. The CDR3 contains 13 residues. The V end lost 1 base, the J end lost 15 bases, and 16 bases lay between the germline ends. CDR3 sequence reads: CASSLERAGPTFF. CDR3 DNA sequence: TGTGCCAGCAGCTTAGAGAGGGCGGGGCCTACGTTCTTC.

This clonotype was counted at least ten times. The chain combines TRBV6-1 with TRBJ1-6; 8 positions agree with TRBD1. The CDR3 runs 14 residues. V lost 7 bases, J lost 8 bases, and 7 bases stayed unmatched. Germline V lookup: CDR1 MNHNS, CDR2 SASEGT. CDR3 residues: CASTKTGEDSPLHF. The CDR3 bases are TGTGCCAGCACTAAGACAGGGGAGGATTCACCCCTCCACTTT.

There are many counts of this clonotype. V usage is TRBV7-2 and J usage is TRBJ2-2; D gene uncertain. Trimming left V 5 bases short and J 7 bases short, with 14 bases between. The germline CDR1 and CDR2 sequences are SGHTA and FQGNSA. The length of the CDR3 is 14 residues. In DNA, the CDR3 is TGTGCCAGCAGCCCAACCTCCAAGGTCGGGGAGCTGTTTTTT. Translating gives CASSPTSKVGELFF.

Turning to this clonotype: This clone may be a read error of a much larger clone one base away. The chain uses TRBV18 and TRBJ1-1; D gene ambiguous. The CDR3 runs 15 residues. From germline, CDR1 is KGHSH and CDR2 LQKENI. V lost 2 bases and J lost 1, with 11 bases in between. Written as DNA, the CDR3 is TGTGCCAGCTCACCATTCGACGGTGGGAACACTGAAGCTTTCTTT. Its protein product is CASSPFDGGNTEAFF.

This clonotype was seen ten or more times. The chain has TRBV4-1 and TRBJ1-1; D is undetermined. The V end lost 4 bases, the J end lost 9 bases, and 15 bases lay between the germline ends. There are 13 residues in the CDR3. CDR1 is MGHRA and CDR2 is YSYEKL in the germline V gene. The CDR3 DNA is TGCGCCAGCAGCCGCTCCCGCGACATTCAAGCTTTCTTT. Translating gives CASSRSRDIQAFF.

This clonotype occurred a few times. The chain links TRBV29-1 to TRBJ2-1; 8 nucleotides agree with TRBD2. This CDR3 has 16 residues. Germline loops: CDR1 SQVTM, CDR2 ANQGSEA. Trimming cost V 4 bases and J 0 bases; bases outside gene matches: 8. The CDR3 reads CSVAPSGSPSYNEQFF. In DNA, the CDR3 is TGCAGCGTTGCGCCTAGCGGGTCCCCCTCCTACAATGAGCAGTTCTTC.

The table lists this clonotype with a count of one. This chain's CDR3 is CASSALAGVTGELFF. The CDR3 coding sequence is TGTGCCAGCAGCGCACTAGCGGGAGTCACCGGGGAGCTGTTTTTT. The rearrangement links TRBV9 to TRBJ2-2; 11 bases map to TRBD2. Germline V lookup: CDR1 SGDLS, CDR2 YYNGEE. V gave up 3 bases and J gave up 4 bases; unmatched junction bases: 2. This CDR3 spans 15 amino acids.